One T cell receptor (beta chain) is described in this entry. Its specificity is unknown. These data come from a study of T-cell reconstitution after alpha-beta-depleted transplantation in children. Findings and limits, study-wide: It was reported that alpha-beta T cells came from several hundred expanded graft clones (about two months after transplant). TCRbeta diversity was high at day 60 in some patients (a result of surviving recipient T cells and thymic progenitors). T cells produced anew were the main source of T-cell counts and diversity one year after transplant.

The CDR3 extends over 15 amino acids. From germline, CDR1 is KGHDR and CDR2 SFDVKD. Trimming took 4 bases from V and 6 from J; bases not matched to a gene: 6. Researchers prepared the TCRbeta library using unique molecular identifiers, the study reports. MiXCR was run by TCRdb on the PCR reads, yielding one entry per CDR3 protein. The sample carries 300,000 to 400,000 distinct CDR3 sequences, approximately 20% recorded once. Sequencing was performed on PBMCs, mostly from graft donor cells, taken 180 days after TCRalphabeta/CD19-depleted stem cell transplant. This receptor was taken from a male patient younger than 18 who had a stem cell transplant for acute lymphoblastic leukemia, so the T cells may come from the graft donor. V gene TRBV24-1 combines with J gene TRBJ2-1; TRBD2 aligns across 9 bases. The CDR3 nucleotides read TGTGCCACCAGTGACCCCGGGACTAGCACCAATGAGCAGTTCTTC. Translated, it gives CATSDPGTSTNEQFF.